These T cell receptor beta chains were read from a single sample in a study of blood T cell repertoires in COVID-19. This table comes from immunoSEQ multiplex PCR, and its TCRdb copy is limited to in-frame clones, with some not included. The sample consists of approximately 200,000 clones, around 81% of them appearing once. The sequenced sample was PBMCs or T cells enriched from blood (not recorded which). These receptors all come from a man in his forties or fifties who had recovered from COVID-19. CDR3s include the opening cysteine and the closing phenylalanine or tryptophan. D genes are given only for firm matches. Not all rows give a size; the values are once, few, many and, for expanded clones, a class.

J gene,clone size,V gene,D gene,CDR3 DNA,CDR3 protein
TRBJ1-4,.,TRBV9,.,TGTGCCAGCAACCCGGGGGGGGTTAATGAAAAACTGTTTTTT,CASNPGGVNEKLFF
TRBJ1-3,.,TRBV6-2/TRBV6-3,.,TGTGCCAGCAGTGACCCTGGACTCAACCGGCAGGGAAACACCATATATTTT,CASSDPGLNRQGNTIYF
TRBJ2-7,.,TRBV7-3,TRBD2,TGTGCCAGCAGCTTACTTCCGGGGGGGACCTACGAGCAGTACTTC,CASSLLPGGTYEQYF
TRBJ1-3,.,TRBV9,.,TGTGCCAGCAGCGTCGATGGGGCAGTGGTCACCGGATCTGGAAACACCATATATTTT,CASSVDGAVVTGSGNTIYF
TRBJ2-3,.,TRBV4-1,TRBD1,TGCGCCAGCAGCCAAAGGGACAGAGGTTACACAGATACGCAGTATTTT,CASSQRDRGYTDTQYF
TRBJ1-5,.,TRBV6-6,.,TGTGCCAGCAGCCCCCCAGGGGCAGGGCAGCCCCAGCATTTT,CASSPPGAGQPQHF
TRBJ1-6,.,TRBV7-8,TRBD1,TGTGCCAGCAGCTCTCGGGACAGGACCAATTCACCCCTCCACTTT,CASSSRDRTNSPLHF
TRBJ1-6,.,TRBV4-1,.,TGCGCCAGCAGCCAAGCGTTAGATTCACCCCTCCACTTT,CASSQALDSPLHF
TRBJ1-1,.,TRBV6-5,TRBD1,TGTGCCAGCAGACGACAGGGAGTCACTGAAGCTTTCTTT,CASRRQGVTEAFF
TRBJ2-3,.,TRBV5-1,.,TGCGCCAGCAGCCTTAGGGACACCCTCTACGCAGATACGCAGTATTTT,CASSLRDTLYADTQYF
TRBJ1-2,.,TRBV4-3,TRBD1,TGCGCCAGCAGCCGCAGCAGACAGGGAGGCTATGGCTACACCTTC,CASSRSRQGGYGYTF
TRBJ1-4,.,TRBV5-5,.,TGTGCCAGCAGCTTGCGTCAGGCAACTAATGAAAAACTGTTTTTT,CASSLRQATNEKLFF
TRBJ1-2,.,TRBV19,.,TGTGCCAGTAGTATAGAGGGCGTCTATGGCTACACCTTC,CASSIEGVYGYTF
TRBJ2-5,.,TRBV11-2,TRBD1,TGTGCCAGCAGCCCCGGAATTCAAACAGGGGCCGTGGAGACCCAGTACTTC,CASSPGIQTGAVETQYF
TRBJ1-4,.,TRBV12-3/TRBV12-4,.,TGTGCCAGCAGTGGACAGTTGGGGGAAAAACTGTTTTTT,CASSGQLGEKLFF
TRBJ1-6,.,TRBV7-8,.,TGTGCCAGCAGCTTAGCACGATTTCGGTCGGGGTCACCCCTCCACTTT,CASSLARFRSGSPLHF
TRBJ2-1,.,TRBV5-1,TRBD2,TGCGCCAGCAGCTTGGGTGCGGCTAGCGGGGCGAACAATGAGCAGTTCTTC,CASSLGAASGANNEQFF
TRBJ2-5,.,TRBV19,.,TGTGCCAGTAGTGCAACAGGGACCCAGTACTTC,CASSATGTQYF
TRBJ2-1,.,TRBV4-1,TRBD2,TGCGCCAGCAGCCAGGCCGGGGGGGGCCTCCAAAATGAGCAGTTCTTC,CASSQAGGGLQNEQFF
TRBJ2-5,.,TRBV5-1,TRBD1,TGCGCCAGCAGCTTGAAGGGGGCTGAGACCCAGTACTTC,CASSLKGAETQYF
TRBJ1-4,.,TRBV7-8,.,TGTGCCAGCAGCCCAGGTTACAGTAATGAAAAACTGTTTTTT,CASSPGYSNEKLFF
TRBJ1-5,once,TRBV23-1,TRBD1,TGCGCCAGCAGTCGACACAGGGGACTCCAGCATTTT,CASSRHRGLQHF
TRBJ1-3,once,TRBV4-3,.,TGCGCCAGCAGCCCCCTCTCTGGAAACACCATATATTTT,CASSPLSGNTIYF
TRBJ2-1,.,TRBV5-1,TRBD1,TGCGCCAGCAGCCTCGGGACAGGGGGTTCCATGAGCTCCTACAATGAGCAGTTCTTC,CASSLGTGGSMSSYNEQFF
TRBJ1-2,.,TRBV2,.,TGTGCCAGCAGACCTACAGGGAATGGCTACACCTTC,CASRPTGNGYTF
TRBJ1-6,.,TRBV2,.,TGTGCCAGCAGTGAGGCAAATTATAATTCACCCCTCCACTTT,CASSEANYNSPLHF
TRBJ2-1,.,TRBV30,.,TGTGCCTGTCTCCTGCGCGGATCAAGCTACAATGAGCAGTTCTTC,CACLLRGSSYNEQFF
TRBJ2-2,.,TRBV2,TRBD1,TGTGCCGGCAGACCCGGGTCAGGGGGCACCGGGGAGCTGTTTTTT,CAGRPGSGGTGELFF
TRBJ1-3,.,TRBV10-2,.,TGCGCCAGCAGTGAGTACGGGTTGCAATCTGGAAACACCATATATTTT,CASSEYGLQSGNTIYF
TRBJ1-1,few,TRBV6-2/TRBV6-3,TRBD1,TGTGCCAGCAGTTACCCACCGACCAGGACAGGGGGAGTGAACACTGAAGCTTTCTTT,CASSYPPTRTGGVNTEAFF
TRBJ1-6,.,TRBV5-1,TRBD1,TGCGCCAGCAGCTTGAGGGGGGACAGCCGCTCCTATAATTCACCCCTCCACTTT,CASSLRGDSRSYNSPLHF
TRBJ1-1,.,TRBV5-4,TRBD1,TGTGCCAGCAGCTTGACCGGGACAGCGAACACTGAAGCTTTCTTT,CASSLTGTANTEAFF
TRBJ2-1,.,TRBV6-2/TRBV6-3,TRBD1,TGTGCCAGCAGTTCGACAGGGTGGCAGTTCTTC,CASSSTGWQFF
TRBJ1-1,once,TRBV7-8,.,TGTGCCAGCAGCTTAGTATCTTCGGCTTGGACCGGGGACACTGAAGCTTTCTTT,CASSLVSSAWTGDTEAFF
TRBJ2-7,.,TRBV7-2,TRBD1,TGTGCCAGCAGCCCGGACAGGGTGAGCGAGCAGTACTTC,CASSPDRVSEQYF
TRBJ1-2,.,TRBV21-1,.,TGTGCCAGCATCCAGAAATTTCCTAACTATGGCTACACCTTC,CASIQKFPNYGYTF
TRBJ1-5,.,TRBV12-3/TRBV12-4,.,TGTGCCAGCAAGAATAGGGGGCCCCAGCATTTT,CASKNRGPQHF
TRBJ2-1,.,TRBV7-9,.,TGTGCCAGCAGCTCGGGTTACAATGAGCAGTTCTTC,CASSSGYNEQFF
TRBJ2-2,.,TRBV5-6,.,TGTGCCAGCAGGGGTCGGACAGCGAACACCGGGGAGCTGTTTTTT,CASRGRTANTGELFF
TRBJ2-3,few,TRBV19,.,TGTGCCAGTAGTTCAGGGTTCGGCACAGATACGCAGTATTTT,CASSSGFGTDTQYF
TRBJ1-3,few,TRBV2,.,TGTGCCAGCAGCTTCTTCGGGGGGGAAAACACCATATATTTT,CASSFFGGENTIYF
TRBJ1-6,.,TRBV7-9,.,TGTGCCAGCAGCCCCTGGGGGCAGGGTGATTCACCCCTCCACTTT,CASSPWGQGDSPLHF
TRBJ2-1,.,TRBV9,.,TGTGCCAGCAGCGTAGAATGGGCTTACAATGAGCAGTTCTTC,CASSVEWAYNEQFF
TRBJ2-7,.,TRBV27,TRBD2,TGTGCCAGCAGTCCCGACCCGGGGGGGGCAGCCTACGAGCAGTACTTC,CASSPDPGGAAYEQYF
TRBJ1-5,once,TRBV6-6,.,TGTGCCAGCATCAAGGGGGTTTATCAGCCCCAGCATTTT,CASIKGVYQPQHF
TRBJ1-5,.,TRBV6-5,TRBD1,TGTGCCATCGGACAGGGTAATCAGCCCCAGCATTTT,CAIGQGNQPQHF
TRBJ2-1,.,TRBV30,TRBD2,TGTGCCTGGAGTACAACTAGCGGGGGGGCCGGTGAGCAGTTCTTC,CAWSTTSGGAGEQFF
TRBJ1-1,.,TRBV5-8,.,TGTGCCAGCAGCTTGGACCAACACGAGGGATTGAACACTGAAGCTTTCTTT,CASSLDQHEGLNTEAFF
TRBJ1-1,.,TRBV2,.,TGTGCCAGCAAGGTAGAGGACACGAACACTGAAGCTTTCTTT,CASKVEDTNTEAFF
TRBJ2-2,.,TRBV9,TRBD1,TGTGCCAGCAGCACCCCGGGACAGGGGGCGAACACCGGGGAGCTGTTTTTT,CASSTPGQGANTGELFF
TRBJ1-4,once,TRBV5-4,TRBD1,TGTGCCAGCAGCTTGCTCCCCAGGGACAGGGGCCCGGAAAAACTGTTTTTT,CASSLLPRDRGPEKLFF
TRBJ1-1,.,TRBV7-9,TRBD1,TGTGCCAGCAGCACACAGGGGCCCGCTGAAGCTTTCTTT,CASSTQGPAEAFF
TRBJ1-1,.,TRBV5-1,TRBD1,TGCGCCAGCAGCTCGGACAGGGGGCAAACTGAAGCTTTCTTT,CASSSDRGQTEAFF
TRBJ2-5,.,TRBV10-3,TRBD2,TGTGCCATCAGTTCCTCCGGGGGGGAGACCCAGTACTTC,CAISSSGGETQYF
TRBJ1-2,.,TRBV28,.,TGTGCCAGCAGTTTATCAGGAGGGTTCTATGGCTACACCTTC,CASSLSGGFYGYTF